Presented here are 20 T cell receptor beta chains from one specimen sequenced in a study of cytomegalovirus exposure and HLA in healthy donors. The PCR used 60 Vbeta and 13 Jbeta primers. The method was immunoSEQ multiplex PCR; TCRdb's version includes in-frame clones alone and lacks a portion of them. The sample lists 70,000 or so clones, around 86% occurring once. The source material was PBMCs. The receptors derive from a woman younger than 45 in good health and CMV-seronegative.

This clone was seen just once. The chain links TRBV18 to TRBJ2-7; 8 bases agree with TRBD1. Trimming removed 5 bases from V and 4 bases from J; junction bases left unmatched: 7. The CDR3 sequence is 14 residues long. Germline V gene data show CDR1 as KGHSH and CDR2 as LQKENI. CDR3 amino acids: CASSRNRGAYEQYF. The CDR3 DNA is TGTGCCAGCTCAAGAAACAGGGGGGCATACGAGCAGTACTTC.

The rearrangement joins TRBV18 to TRBJ1-4; 10 bases line up with TRBD1. This CDR3 has 16 amino acids. With 3 bases clipped from V and 5 bases from J, the junction kept 6 bases outside the gene matches. Germline V gene sequence: CDR1 KGHSH, CDR2 LQKENI. CDR3 sequence (DNA): TGTGCCAGCTCACCGACAGGGGGCCAAGGGAATGAAAAACTGTTTTTT. Its protein is CASSPTGGQGNEKLFF.

The chain employs TRBV27 and TRBJ2-7; D possibly corresponds to TRBD2 (6 bases). The ends were cut back, 3 bases at V and 0 bases at J, with 9 bases in the middle. Germline CDR1 is MNHEY and CDR2 is SMNVEV (reference sequence). There are 14 residues in the CDR3. The CDR3 is CASSFERASYEQYF. The CDR3 coding sequence is TGTGCCAGCAGTTTCGAGCGGGCCTCCTACGAGCAGTACTTC.

In its sample, this clone was seen a few times. The rearrangement joins TRBV2 to TRBJ2-7; D remains unclear. Trimming removed 3 bases from V and 4 bases from J, with 7 bases in between. Per the germline V gene, CDR1 is SNHLY and CDR2 is FYNNEI. This CDR3 is 12 amino acids long. CDR3 nucleotides: TGTGCCAGCAGTGAGGGCAGATACGAGCAGTACTTC. This gives the protein CASSEGRYEQYF.

V gene TRBV5-1 combines with J gene TRBJ1-6; 8 bases are shared with TRBD1. Germline V gene data show CDR1 as SGHRS and CDR2 as YFSETQ. The J segment lost 5 bases and the V segment lost 6 bases, leaving 1 base of the junction unmatched. The CDR3 extends over 13 amino acids. The CDR3 sequence is CASKGQDNSPLHF. The DNA of the CDR3 is TGCGCCAGCAAGGGACAGGATAATTCACCCCTCCACTTT.

The chain recombines TRBV2 with TRBJ1-2, with a possible D match to TRBD1 (6 bases). Germline CDR1 SNHLY, CDR2 FYNNEI. The V end lost 8 bases, the J end lost 4 bases, and 17 bases lay between the germline ends. The CDR3 extends over 14 amino acids. CDR3 sequence (DNA): TGTGCCAGCTCGACAGGACAGACAGTCTATGGCTACACCTTC. Amino acids: CASSTGQTVYGYTF.

The V call is TRBV18, the J call TRBJ2-5; the D gene is possibly TRBD2 (5 bases). The J call may be incorrect, as the DNA end agrees better with TRBJ2-7. This CDR3 is 15 amino acids long. The V gene's germline CDR1 is KGHSH and CDR2 LQKENI. The CDR3 DNA follows: TGTGCCAGCTCACCGTCGGGGTCATTGCGCTACGAGCAGTACTTC. It is translated as CASSPSGSLRYEQYF.

This clone was detected only once. The genes are TRBV6-4 and TRBJ2-3; 9 nucleotides line up with TRBD2. Germline CDR1 is MRHNA and CDR2 is SNTAGT. The CDR3 sequence is 15 residues long. Trimming cost V 2 bases and J 6 bases; bases outside gene matches: 6. The DNA of the CDR3 is TGTGCCAGCAGTGACCTTGGACTAGCGTCTGATACGCAGTATTTT. It yields the protein CASSDLGLASDTQYF.

The count of this clone is one. The chain employs TRBV7-2 and TRBJ1-2, with 7 positions matching TRBD1. This CDR3 region has 14 residues. Trimming at V came to 8 bases and at J to 3 bases, leaving 9 bases not matched to a gene. Germline lookup yields CDR1 SGHTA and CDR2 FQGNSA. The CDR3 loop reads CASGGGRGDYGYTF. DNA of the CDR3: TGTGCCAGCGGTGGTGGCAGGGGGGACTATGGCTACACCTTC.

The chain combines TRBV6-1 with TRBJ2-7, with D possibly matching TRBD2 (6 bases). This CDR3 comprises 15 residues. CDR1 is MNHNS, CDR2 SASEGT, per germline. Trimming stripped 4 bases from V and 0 bases from J, with 13 bases between. DNA of the CDR3: TGTGCCAGCAGTGGTAGCGGACTTAGCTCCTACGAGCAGTACTTC. Encoded protein: CASSGSGLSSYEQYF.

This clone was observed a handful of times. This sequence joins TRBV6-1 and TRBJ1-1; D gene unclear. Deletions cut 2 bases from V and 3 bases from J, with 4 bases between. The CDR3 covers 12 residues. Germline V gene lookup returns CDR1 MNHNS and CDR2 SASEGT. CDR3 nucleotide sequence: TGTGCCAGCAGTGAACAATACACTGAAGCTTTCTTT. Residues: CASSEQYTEAFF.

The V gene is TRBV6-5, the J gene TRBJ1-1; the match to TRBD1 covers 7 bases. The CDR3 contains 14 residues. V was pared by 8 bases and J by 0 bases, with 6 bases of the junction left unmatched. Germline values: CDR1 MNHEY, CDR2 SVGAGI. The CDR3 DNA sequence: TGTGCCAGCTTTGGGGGGACAGTGAACACTGAAGCTTTCTTT. Its translation: CASFGGTVNTEAFF.

The chain recombines TRBV27 with TRBJ2-5, with D possibly TRBD1 on 5 matching bases. Per germline, CDR1 MNHEY and CDR2 SMNVEV (reference sequence). The V gene lost 5 bases and the J gene lost 3 bases, with 16 bases spanning the gap. This CDR3 spans 15 amino acids. CDR3 bases: TGTGCCAGCAGTGCACCCCTAGAAGGGGAAGAGACCCAGTACTTC. Translated: CASSAPLEGEETQYF.

The chain carries TRBV7-9 and TRBJ1-1; 10 bases match TRBD1. V was clipped by 3 bases and J by 4 bases; unmatched bases: 5. Germline assignment: CDR1 SEHNR and CDR2 FQNEAQ (reference sequence). This CDR3 spans 15 amino acids. The CDR3 protein is CASSFWTGGGTEAFF. CDR3 bases: TGTGCCAGCAGCTTTTGGACAGGGGGGGGCACTGAAGCTTTCTTT.

The rearrangement uses TRBV18 and TRBJ2-3; a possible D gene is TRBD2 (5 bases). The V end was cut by 5 bases, the J end by 2 bases, with 32 bases between. CDR1 is KGHSH and CDR2 is LQKENI in the germline V gene. The length of the CDR3 is 21 residues. This CDR3 is CASSATRGQERLEGDTDTQYF. The CDR3 coding sequence is TGTGCCAGCTCAGCTACCAGAGGGCAGGAGCGGTTAGAAGGAGACACAGATACGCAGTATTTT.

V and J are TRBV4-2 and TRBJ1-3; the D is unclear. The ends were cut back, 0 bases at V and 0 bases at J, with 9 bases in the middle. There are 16 residues in the CDR3. The germline V gene encodes CDR1 LGHNA and CDR2 YNFKEQ. The CDR3 DNA reads as TGTGCCAGCAGCCAAGAGACCACTAACTCTGGAAACACCATATATTTT. This encodes CASSQETTNSGNTIYF.

The chain's CDR3 is CASSWGTGEEDEQFF. CDR3 sequence (DNA): TGTGCCAGCAGCTGGGGGACAGGGGAGGAGGATGAGCAGTTCTTC. V and J are TRBV5-5 and TRBJ2-1, with 10 positions matching TRBD1. From germline, CDR1 is SGHKS and CDR2 YYEKEE (reference sequence). The J segment lost 8 bases and the V segment lost 3 bases, leaving 8 bases of the junction unmatched. This CDR3 comprises 15 residues.

In this sample, this clone turned up a few times. V is TRBV6-1 and J is TRBJ2-7; D may be TRBD2 (5 bases). The CDR3 covers 15 residues. Per the germline V gene, CDR1 is MNHNS and CDR2 is SASEGT. Trimming removed 1 base from V and 5 bases from J, with 15 bases in between. As DNA, the CDR3 is TGTGCCAGCAGTGAAGGGACTCATGGTGGGGACGAGCAGTACTTC. The encoded protein is CASSEGTHGGDEQYF.

The genes are TRBV4-1 and TRBJ2-1; D may be TRBD2 (6 bases). Germline lookup yields CDR1 MGHRA and CDR2 YSYEKL. The CDR3 extends over 14 amino acids. The V end lost 1 base, the J end lost 9 bases, and 13 bases lay between the germline ends. The CDR3 DNA is TGCGCCAGCAGCCAAGTAGGGGAGGTAGGTGAGCAGTTCTTC. It codes for CASSQVGEVGEQFF.

This sequence joins TRBV19 and TRBJ2-5; 8 bases match TRBD1. The J segment lost 5 bases and the V segment lost 1 base, leaving 3 bases of the junction unmatched. The V gene's germline CDR1 is LNHDA and CDR2 SQIVND (reference sequence). The CDR3 length is 14 residues. The CDR3 region has the DNA TGTGCCAGTAGTATAGGACAGGGGAGCGAGACCCAGTACTTC. Amino acid sequence: CASSIGQGSETQYF.